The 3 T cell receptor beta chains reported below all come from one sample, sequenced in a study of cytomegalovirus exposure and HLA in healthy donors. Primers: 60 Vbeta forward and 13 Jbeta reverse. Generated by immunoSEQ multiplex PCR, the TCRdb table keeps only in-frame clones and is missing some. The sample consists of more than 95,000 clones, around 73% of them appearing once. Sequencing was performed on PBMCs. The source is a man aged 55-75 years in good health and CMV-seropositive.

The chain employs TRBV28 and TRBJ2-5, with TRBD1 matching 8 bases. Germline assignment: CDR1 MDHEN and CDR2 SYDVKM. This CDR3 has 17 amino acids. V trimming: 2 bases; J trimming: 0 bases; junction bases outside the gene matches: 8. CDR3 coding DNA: TGTGCCAGCAGTTTAACCCGGACAGGGCGTAACCAAGAGACCCAGTACTTC. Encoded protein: CASSLTRTGRNQETQYF.

CDR3 coding DNA: TGCGCCAGCAGCTTGTCTAGCGGGGGAAACACCGGGGAGCTGTTTTTT. It is translated as CASSLSSGGNTGELFF. The gene calls are TRBV5-1 and TRBJ2-2, with TRBD2 matching 10 bases. The CDR3 is 16 residues long. The J segment lost 2 bases and the V segment lost 1 base, leaving 2 bases of the junction unmatched. CDR1 is SGHRS, CDR2 YFSETQ, per germline.

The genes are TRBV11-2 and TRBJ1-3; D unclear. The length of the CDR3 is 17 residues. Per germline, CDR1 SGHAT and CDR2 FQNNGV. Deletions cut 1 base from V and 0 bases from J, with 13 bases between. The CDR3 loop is CASSLAEVTYSGNTIYF. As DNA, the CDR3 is TGTGCCAGCAGCTTAGCCGAAGTGACTTACTCTGGAAACACCATATATTTT.